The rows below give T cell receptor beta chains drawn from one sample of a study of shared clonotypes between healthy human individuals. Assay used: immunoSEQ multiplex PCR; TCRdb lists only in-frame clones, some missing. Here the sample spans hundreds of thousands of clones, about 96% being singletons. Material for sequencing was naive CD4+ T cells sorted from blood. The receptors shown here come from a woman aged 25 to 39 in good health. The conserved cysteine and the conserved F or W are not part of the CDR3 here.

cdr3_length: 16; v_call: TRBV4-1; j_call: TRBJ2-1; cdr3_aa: ASSHPIGLAGGRAEQF
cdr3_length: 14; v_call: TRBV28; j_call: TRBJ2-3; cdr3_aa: ASSPPGTGWPDTQY
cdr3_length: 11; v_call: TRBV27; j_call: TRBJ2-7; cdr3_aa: ASSFGAAAEQY
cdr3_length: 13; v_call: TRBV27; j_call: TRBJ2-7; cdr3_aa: ASSFSGTSSYEQY
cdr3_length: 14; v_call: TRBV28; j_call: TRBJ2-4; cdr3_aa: ASTQGYGAAKNIQY
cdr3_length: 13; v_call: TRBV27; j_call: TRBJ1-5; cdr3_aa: ASSFRQGSGQPQH
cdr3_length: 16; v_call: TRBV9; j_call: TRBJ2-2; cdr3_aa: ASSPGLAAPLYTGELF
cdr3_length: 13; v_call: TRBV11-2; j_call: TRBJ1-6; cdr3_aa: ASSLEMPGESPLH
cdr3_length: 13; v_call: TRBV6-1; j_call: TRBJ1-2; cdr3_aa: ASSGGRTDNYGYT
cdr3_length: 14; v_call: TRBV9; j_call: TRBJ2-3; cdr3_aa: ASSGYPSMGTDTQY
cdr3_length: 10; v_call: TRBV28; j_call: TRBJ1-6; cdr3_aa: ASTDWNSPLH
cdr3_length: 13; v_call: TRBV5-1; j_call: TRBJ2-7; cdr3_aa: ASSYTRTGPYEQY
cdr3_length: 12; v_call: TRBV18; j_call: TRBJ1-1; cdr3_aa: ASSPRTANTEAF
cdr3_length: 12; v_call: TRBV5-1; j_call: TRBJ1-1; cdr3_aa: ASSQGAMNTEAF
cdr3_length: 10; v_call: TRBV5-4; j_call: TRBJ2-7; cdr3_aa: ASSWDRYEQY
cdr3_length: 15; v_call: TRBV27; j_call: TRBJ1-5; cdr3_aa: ASSLTRLDSMVQPQH
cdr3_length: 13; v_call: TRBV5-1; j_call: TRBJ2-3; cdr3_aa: ASSLAGLSTDTQY
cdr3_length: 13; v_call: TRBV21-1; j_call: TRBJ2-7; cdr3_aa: ASSTPSGRGYEQY
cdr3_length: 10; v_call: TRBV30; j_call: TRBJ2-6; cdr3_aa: AWTAGANVLT
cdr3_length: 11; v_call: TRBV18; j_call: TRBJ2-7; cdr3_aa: ASSPGQGGEQY
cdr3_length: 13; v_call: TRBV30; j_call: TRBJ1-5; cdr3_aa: AWSPGHYSNQPQH
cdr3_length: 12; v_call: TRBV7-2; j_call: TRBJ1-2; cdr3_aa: ASSPVGILYGYT
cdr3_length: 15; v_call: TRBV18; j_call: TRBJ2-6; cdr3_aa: ASSPQGILAGANVLT
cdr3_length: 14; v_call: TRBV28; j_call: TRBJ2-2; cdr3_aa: ASSSPRDRGTGELF
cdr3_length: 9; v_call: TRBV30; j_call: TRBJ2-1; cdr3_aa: AWGGYNEQF
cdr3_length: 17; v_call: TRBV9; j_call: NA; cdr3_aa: ASSVGAGDKSLRYYEQY
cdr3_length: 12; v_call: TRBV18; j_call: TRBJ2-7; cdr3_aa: ASSPVGASYEQY
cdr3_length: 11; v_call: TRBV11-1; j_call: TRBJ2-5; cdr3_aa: ASSPGPAETQY
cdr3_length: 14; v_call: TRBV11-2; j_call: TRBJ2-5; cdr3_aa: ASSFFRDREDETQY
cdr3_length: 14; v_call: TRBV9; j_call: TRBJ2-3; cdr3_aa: ASSVGTSEYTDTQY
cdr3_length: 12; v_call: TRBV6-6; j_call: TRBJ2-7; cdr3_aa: ASSYRGQGYEQY
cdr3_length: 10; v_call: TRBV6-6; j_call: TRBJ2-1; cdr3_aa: ASSHRRNEQF
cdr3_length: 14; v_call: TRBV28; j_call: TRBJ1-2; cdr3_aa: ASSLLPRGAGYGYT
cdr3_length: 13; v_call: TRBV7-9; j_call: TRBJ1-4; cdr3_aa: ASSPWERANEKLF
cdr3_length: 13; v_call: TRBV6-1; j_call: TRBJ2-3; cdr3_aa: ANRAQGRVTDTQY
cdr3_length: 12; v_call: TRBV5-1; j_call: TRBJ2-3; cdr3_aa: ASSWGDTSDTQY
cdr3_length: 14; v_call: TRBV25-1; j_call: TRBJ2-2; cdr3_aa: ASSDDTGPNTGELF
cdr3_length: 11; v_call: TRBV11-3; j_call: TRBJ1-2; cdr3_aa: ASSRGAFDGYT
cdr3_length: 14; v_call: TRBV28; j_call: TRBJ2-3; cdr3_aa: ASSPLSSGRVDTQY
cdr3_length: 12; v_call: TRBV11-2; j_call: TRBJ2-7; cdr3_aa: ASSAVGTRVEQY
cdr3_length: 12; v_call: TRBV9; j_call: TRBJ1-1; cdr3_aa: ASTQGAVGTEAF
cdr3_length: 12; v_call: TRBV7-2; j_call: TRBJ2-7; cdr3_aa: ASSLEVGTNEQY
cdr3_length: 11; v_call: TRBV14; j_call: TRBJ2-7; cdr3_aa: ASSPSGRYEQY